This TCR beta chain was sequenced during a study of blood T cells in healthy people across ages. Study results and caveats: Age showed a roughly linear inverse relationship with TCR beta diversity per million T cells. TCR beta diversity tracked closely with naive T cell percentage.

About this clonotype itself: Its antigen is not known.

The authors ran a second PCR of 7 to 11 cycles using a sample-barcoded 5' primer and a J-beta primer mix. Each cDNA molecule received a tag from a template-switch adaptor that had 12 random nucleotides. TCRdb passed the 5' RACE reads through MiXCR, listing each CDR3 protein once. The profile shows about 2 million distinct CDR3 sequences, roughly 50% of them singletons. The source is a woman in her 40s in good health. The material sequenced was blood.

CDR3 region: CASPQGYGVRADTQYF. The DNA for the CDR3 is TGTGCCAGCCCACAGGGTTATGGGGTGAGGGCAGATACGCAGTATTTT. The V and J genes are TRBV5-8 and TRBJ2-3; a possible D gene is TRBD1 (6 bases). Germline V gene lookup returns CDR1 SGHTS and CDR2 YDEGEE. V was pared by 7 bases and J by 4 bases, with 22 bases between. The CDR3 has 16 amino acids.